A single sample is the source of the 8 T cell receptor beta chains below, sequenced in a study of cytomegalovirus exposure and HLA in healthy donors. Libraries were prepared by immunoSEQ multiplex PCR; TCRdb keeps only in-frame clonotypes and omits some of them. This sample carries roughly 350,000 clones, about nine tenths of them seen once, and the ten largest clones take 0.65% to 0.85%. The sample was PBMCs. The source is a woman aged 18 to 35 in good health and CMV-seronegative.

This chain connects TRBV4-3 to TRBJ2-2, with 13 positions matching TRBD2. CDR1 and CDR2 (germline): LGHNA, YSLEER. The CDR3 runs 18 residues. The V segment lost 1 base and the J segment 2 bases; nucleotides outside the gene matches: 4. For the CDR3, the DNA is TGCGCCAGCAGCCAAGGGACTAGCGGGAGTGTTAACACCGGGGAGCTGTTTTTT. It specifies CASSQGTSGSVNTGELFF.

This clone was detected only a few times. The chain carries TRBV4-2 and TRBJ2-3; 13 bases match TRBD2. Germline V gene sequence: CDR1 LGHNA, CDR2 YNFKEQ. The CDR3 has 16 residues. The V and J ends lost 1 base and 4 bases, in that order; junction bases with no gene match: 2. This chain's CDR3 is CASSQGLAGGADTQYF. The DNA for the CDR3 is TGTGCCAGCAGCCAAGGACTAGCGGGAGGTGCAGATACGCAGTATTTT.

The table lists this clone with a few counts. This rearrangement joins TRBV30 to TRBJ1-2; D unclear. V shed 1 base and J shed 7 bases, with 7 bases lying between them. Germline CDR1 is GTSNPN and CDR2 is SVGIG (reference sequence). This CDR3 region has 11 residues. The CDR3 DNA follows: TGTGCCTGGAGTGGAGGGATTGGCTACACCTTC. This encodes CAWSGGIGYTF.

The V call is TRBV2, the J call TRBJ2-5, with D perhaps matching TRBD1 (5 bases). The CDR3 length is 12 residues. V was clipped by 6 bases and J by 5 bases, with 10 bases between them. Germline V gives CDR1 SNHLY, CDR2 FYNNEI. CDR3 DNA: TGTGCCAGCAGGGCAGGGCTGGAGACCCAGTACTTC. Encoded protein: CASRAGLETQYF. Supplemented by reference TRBV2 and TRBJ2-5, the full variable domain reads EPEVTQTPSHQVTQMGQEVILRCVPISNHLYFYWYRQILGQKVEFLVSFYNNEISEKSEIFDDQFSVERPDGSNFTLKIRSTKLEDSAMYFCASRAGLETQYFGPGTRLLVL.

V gene TRBV7-9 combines with J gene TRBJ2-7, with 11 bases matching TRBD1. J lost 7 bases, V lost 5 bases, and 4 bases had no gene match. The CDR3 extends over 13 amino acids. Germline-derived CDR1 and CDR2 are SEHNR and FQNEAQ (reference sequence). This CDR3 reads CASSPGQGGEQYF. DNA for the CDR3: TGTGCCAGCAGCCCGGGACAGGGGGGGGAGCAGTACTTC.

The gene calls are TRBV10-3 and TRBJ1-1, with a possible D match to TRBD1 (5 bases). The CDR3 has 14 amino acids. Per the germline V gene, CDR1 is ENHRY and CDR2 is SYGVKD. V dropped 6 bases and J dropped 4 bases, with 15 bases sitting between them. The CDR3 coding sequence is TGTGCCATCAGCAGCACCACAGGAGTCACTGAAGCTTTCTTT. Translated: CAISSTTGVTEAFF.

The CDR3 spells CASSLRTGGFTDTQYF. The CDR3 DNA is TGTGCCAGCAGCTTACGGACAGGGGGCTTCACAGATACGCAGTATTTT. The J gene is TRBJ2-3, the V gene TRBV7-2; 11 bases are a match to TRBD1. The germline V gene has CDR1 SGHTA and CDR2 FQGNSA. V lost 2 bases, J lost 2 bases, and 3 bases stayed unmatched. The CDR3 length is 16 residues.

A few counts support this clone. This rearrangement joins TRBV27 to TRBJ2-7; tentatively, D is TRBD2 (6 bases). This CDR3 region has 14 residues. V was shortened by 2 bases and J by 5 bases, with 13 bases between the two germline ends. Germline CDR1 and CDR2: MNHEY and SMNVEV (reference sequence). The CDR3 DNA reads as TGTGCCAGCAGTTTAGGAGGGTACGTTAACGAGCAGTACTTC. Its protein product is CASSLGGYVNEQYF.